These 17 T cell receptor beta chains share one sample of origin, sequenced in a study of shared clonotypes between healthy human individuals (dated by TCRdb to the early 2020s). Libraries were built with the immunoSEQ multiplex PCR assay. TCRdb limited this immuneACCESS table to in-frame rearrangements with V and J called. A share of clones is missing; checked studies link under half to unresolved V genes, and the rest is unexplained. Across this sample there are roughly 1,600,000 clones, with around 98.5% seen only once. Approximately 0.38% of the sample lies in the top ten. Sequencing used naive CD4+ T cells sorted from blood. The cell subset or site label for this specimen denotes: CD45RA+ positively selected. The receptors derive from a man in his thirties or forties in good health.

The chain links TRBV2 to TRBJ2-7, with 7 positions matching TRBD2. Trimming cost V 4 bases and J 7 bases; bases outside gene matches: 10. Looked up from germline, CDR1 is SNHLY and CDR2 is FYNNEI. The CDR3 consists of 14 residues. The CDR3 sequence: CASSGAGAGREQYF. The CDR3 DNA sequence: TGTGCCAGCAGTGGGGCGGGAGCTGGGAGGGAGCAGTACTTC.

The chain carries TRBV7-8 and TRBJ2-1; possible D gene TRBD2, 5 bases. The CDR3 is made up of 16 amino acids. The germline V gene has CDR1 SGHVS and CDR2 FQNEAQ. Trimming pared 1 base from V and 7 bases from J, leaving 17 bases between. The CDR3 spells CASSLVRQTSGNEQFF. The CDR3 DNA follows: TGTGCCAGCAGCTTAGTCCGGCAAACTAGTGGTAATGAGCAGTTCTTC.

The CDR3 DNA is TGTGCCAGCAGCGATAATAGGCTCGATGAGCAGTTCTTC. Protein sequence: CASSDNRLDEQFF. The V gene is TRBV2, the J gene TRBJ2-1; no reliable D call. Per the germline V gene, CDR1 is SNHLY and CDR2 is FYNNEI. Deletions cut 6 bases from V and 8 bases from J, with 14 bases between. CDR3 length: 13 amino acids.

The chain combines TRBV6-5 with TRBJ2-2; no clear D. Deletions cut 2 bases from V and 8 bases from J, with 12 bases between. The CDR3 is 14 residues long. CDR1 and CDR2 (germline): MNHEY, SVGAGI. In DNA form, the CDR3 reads TGTGCCAGCAGTTACGGCGCACTATTTGGGGAGCTGTTTTTT. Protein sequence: CASSYGALFGELFF.

The CDR3 is CASSDSRLEANNEQFF. CDR3 DNA sequence: TGCGCCAGCAGTGATAGTAGGCTAGAGGCCAACAATGAGCAGTTCTTC. The rearrangement uses TRBV10-1 and TRBJ2-1; D remains ambiguous. CDR1 is WNHNN, CDR2 SYGVQD, per germline (reference sequence). Trimming removed 3 bases from V and 5 bases from J, with 17 bases in between. This CDR3 comprises 16 residues.

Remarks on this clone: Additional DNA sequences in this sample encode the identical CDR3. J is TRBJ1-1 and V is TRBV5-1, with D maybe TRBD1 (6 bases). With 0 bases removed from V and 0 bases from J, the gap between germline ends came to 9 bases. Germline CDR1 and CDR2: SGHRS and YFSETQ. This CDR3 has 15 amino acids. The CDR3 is CASSLATGLNTEAFF. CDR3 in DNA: TGCGCCAGCAGCTTGGCGACAGGTTTGAACACTGAAGCTTTCTTT.

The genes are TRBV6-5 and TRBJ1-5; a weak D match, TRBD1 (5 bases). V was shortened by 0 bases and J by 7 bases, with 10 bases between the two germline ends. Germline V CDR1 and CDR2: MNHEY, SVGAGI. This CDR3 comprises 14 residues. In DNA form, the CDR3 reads TGTGCCAGCAGTTACTCGCAGGGATGGCAGCCCCAGCATTTT. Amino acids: CASSYSQGWQPQHF.

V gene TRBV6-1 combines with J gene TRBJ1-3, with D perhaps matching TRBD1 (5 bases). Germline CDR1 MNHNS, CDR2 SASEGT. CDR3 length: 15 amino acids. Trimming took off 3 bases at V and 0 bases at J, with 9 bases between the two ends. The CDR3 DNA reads TGTGCCAGCAGTGATAGGACAAGCTCTGGAAACACCATATATTTT. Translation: CASSDRTSSGNTIYF.

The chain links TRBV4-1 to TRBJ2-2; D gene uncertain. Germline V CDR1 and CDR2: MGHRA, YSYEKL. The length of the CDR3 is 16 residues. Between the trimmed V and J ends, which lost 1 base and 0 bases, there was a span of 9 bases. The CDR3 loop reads CASSQAPTTNTGELFF. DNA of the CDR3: TGCGCCAGCAGCCAAGCACCGACAACGAACACCGGGGAGCTGTTTTTT.

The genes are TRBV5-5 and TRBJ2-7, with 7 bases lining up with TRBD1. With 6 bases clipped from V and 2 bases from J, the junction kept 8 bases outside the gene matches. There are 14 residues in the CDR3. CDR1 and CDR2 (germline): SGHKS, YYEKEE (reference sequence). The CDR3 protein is CASTRTGGPYEQYF. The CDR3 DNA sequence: TGTGCCAGCACCAGGACAGGCGGGCCCTACGAGCAGTACTTC.

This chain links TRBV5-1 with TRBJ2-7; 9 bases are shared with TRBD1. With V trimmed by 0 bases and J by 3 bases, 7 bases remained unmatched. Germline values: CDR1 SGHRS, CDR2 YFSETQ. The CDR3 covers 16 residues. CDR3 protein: CASSLGSGTGYYEQYF. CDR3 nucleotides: TGCGCCAGCAGCTTGGGGTCCGGGACAGGGTACTACGAGCAGTACTTC.

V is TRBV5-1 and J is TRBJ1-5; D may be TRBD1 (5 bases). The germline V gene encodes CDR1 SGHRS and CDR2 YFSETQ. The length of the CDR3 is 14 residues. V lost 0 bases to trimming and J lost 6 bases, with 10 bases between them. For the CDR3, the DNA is TGCGCCAGCAGCTTGGGCTGGGGCGGTCAGCCCCAGCATTTT. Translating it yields CASSLGWGGQPQHF.

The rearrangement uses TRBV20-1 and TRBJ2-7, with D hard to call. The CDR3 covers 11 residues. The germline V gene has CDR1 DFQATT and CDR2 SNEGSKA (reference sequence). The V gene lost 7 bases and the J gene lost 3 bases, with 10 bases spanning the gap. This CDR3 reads CSVSQNYEQYF. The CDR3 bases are TGCAGTGTGAGTCAGAACTACGAGCAGTACTTC.

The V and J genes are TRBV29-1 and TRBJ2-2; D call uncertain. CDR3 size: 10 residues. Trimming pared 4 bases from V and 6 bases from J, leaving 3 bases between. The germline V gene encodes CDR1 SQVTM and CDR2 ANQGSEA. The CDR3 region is CSVGAGELFF. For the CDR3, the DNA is TGCAGCGTTGGTGCCGGGGAGCTGTTTTTT.

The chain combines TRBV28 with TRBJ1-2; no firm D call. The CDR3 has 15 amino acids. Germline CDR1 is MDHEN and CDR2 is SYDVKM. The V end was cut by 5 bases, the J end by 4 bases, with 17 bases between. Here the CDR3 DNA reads TGTGCCAGCAGTAGGGCTGTCGGGCGGGCCTATGGCTACACCTTC. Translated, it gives CASSRAVGRAYGYTF.

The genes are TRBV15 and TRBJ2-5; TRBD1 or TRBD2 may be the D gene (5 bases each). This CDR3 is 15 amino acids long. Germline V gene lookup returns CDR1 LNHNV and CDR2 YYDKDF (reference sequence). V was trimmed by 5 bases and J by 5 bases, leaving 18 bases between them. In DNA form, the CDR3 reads TGTGCCACCAGCGGCGTGGGGACGGCGCAGGAGACCCAGTACTTC. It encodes CATSGVGTAQETQYF.

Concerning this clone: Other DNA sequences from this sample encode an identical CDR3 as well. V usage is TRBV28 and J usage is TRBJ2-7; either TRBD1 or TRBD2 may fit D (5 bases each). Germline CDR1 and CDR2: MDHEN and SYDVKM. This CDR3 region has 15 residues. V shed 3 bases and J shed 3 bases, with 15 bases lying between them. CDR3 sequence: CASSLLGTGNYEQYF. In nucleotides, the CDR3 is TGTGCCAGCAGTTTGTTGGGGACCGGAAACTACGAGCAGTACTTC.